One sample yielded the 21 T cell receptor beta chains listed below, sequenced in a study of response to subunit inactivated influenza vaccine. TCRdb reprocessed the RT-PCR reads via MiXCR and lists one record per CDR3 protein. The table shows some 850,000 distinct CDR3 sequences, with less than 20% occurring only once. The sequencing here drew on PBMCs from blood, taken 5 to 6 days after vaccination. All receptors come from a man aged 50-60 years who received an inactivated influenza vaccine.

This clonotype was counted only a few times. The chain recombines TRBV20-1 with TRBJ1-5; no clear D. The CDR3 extends over 14 amino acids. V was trimmed by 0 bases and J by 2 bases, leaving 8 bases between them. Germline CDR1 DFQATT, CDR2 SNEGSKA (reference sequence). This CDR3 is CSAREDGGNQPQHF. CDR3 DNA sequence: TGCAGTGCTAGAGAGGACGGCGGCAATCAGCCCCAGCATTTT.

This clonotype was seen repeatedly, ten times or more. This rearrangement joins TRBV5-5 to TRBJ2-4, with D perhaps matching TRBD2 (6 bases). The ends were cut back, 3 bases at V and 0 bases at J, with 13 bases in the middle. Germline V CDR1 and CDR2: SGHKS, YYEKEE (reference sequence). This CDR3 contains 16 residues. CDR3 sequence: CASSSGVRLAKNIQYF. CDR3 nucleotide sequence: TGTGCCAGCAGCTCGGGAGTACGGCTAGCCAAAAACATTCAGTACTTC.

The V call is TRBV29-1, the J call TRBJ1-3; D remains unclear. Deletions cut 7 bases from V and 0 bases from J, with 7 bases between. CDR3 length: 12 residues. Germline CDR1 reads SQVTM; CDR2 reads ANQGSEA. This chain's CDR3 is CSATFSGNTIYF. In DNA form, the CDR3 reads TGCAGCGCAACCTTCTCTGGAAACACCATATATTTT.

This clonotype has a count of ten or more. The J gene is TRBJ2-2, the V gene TRBV25-1; 14 bases are shared with TRBD2. J gave up 5 bases and V 5 bases, and 1 base lay outside the gene matches. The CDR3 covers 15 residues. The germline gives CDR1 MGHDK, CDR2 SYGVNS. CDR3 sequence: CASSRTSGRTGELFF. The CDR3 DNA is TGTGCCAGCAGTCGGACTAGCGGGAGGACCGGGGAGCTGTTTTTT.

This clonotype was seen at least ten times. This rearrangement joins TRBV29-1 to TRBJ2-3; 8 nucleotides line up with TRBD1. The V segment lost 6 bases and the J segment 4 bases; nucleotides outside the gene matches: 6. CDR3 length: 13 amino acids. Germline CDR1 reads SQVTM; CDR2 reads ANQGSEA. CDR3 nucleotide sequence: TGCAGCGTCAGGGGGCGAGGAGCAGATACGCAGTATTTT. Protein sequence: CSVRGRGADTQYF.

The chain joins TRBV7-9 to TRBJ2-7; D gene ambiguous. Germline V gene lookup returns CDR1 SEHNR and CDR2 FQNEAQ (reference sequence). Trimming removed 6 bases from V and 4 bases from J, with 19 bases in between. This CDR3 contains 15 residues. The CDR3 sequence is CASSSPGGRWYEQYF. The CDR3 DNA reads TGTGCCAGCAGTTCGCCGGGCGGCAGATGGTACGAGCAGTACTTC.

This clonotype has only a few counts. This rearrangement joins TRBV7-2 to TRBJ2-7; unclear D gene. V was shortened by 3 bases and J by 3 bases, with 9 bases between the two germline ends. CDR3 length: 13 amino acids. The germline CDR1 and CDR2 sequences are SGHTA and FQGNSA. The CDR3 loop reads CASSFQINYEQYF. The CDR3 bases are TGTGCCAGCAGCTTTCAGATTAACTACGAGCAGTACTTC.

The J gene is TRBJ1-2, the V gene TRBV5-1, with D unclear. Trimming cost V 0 bases and J 5 bases, with 14 bases left between them. The germline gives CDR1 SGHRS, CDR2 YFSETQ. The CDR3 runs to 15 residues. Here the CDR3 reads CASSLALPREYGYTF. DNA of the CDR3: TGCGCCAGCAGCTTGGCCCTTCCTAGGGAGTATGGCTACACCTTC. The whole variable domain, remainder taken from reference TRBV5-1 and TRBJ1-2, is KAGVTQTPRYLIKTRGQQVTLSCSPISGHRSVSWYQQTPGQGLQFLFEYFSETQRNKGNFPGRFSGRQFSNSRSEMNVSTLELGDSALYLCASSLALPREYGYTFGSGTRLTVV.

This clonotype was seen a handful of times. The chain combines TRBV20-1 with TRBJ2-2; 8 nucleotides align to TRBD2. The CDR3 sequence is 14 residues long. Germline-derived CDR1 and CDR2 are DFQATT and SNEGSKA (reference sequence). Trimming at V came to 5 bases and at J to 3 bases, leaving 5 bases not matched to a gene. The CDR3 sequence is CSARAGAYTGELFF. The CDR3 DNA follows: TGCAGTGCTCGAGCGGGAGCGTACACCGGGGAGCTGTTTTTT.

This clonotype appeared once. This chain connects TRBV6-2 or TRBV6-3 to TRBJ1-3; TRBD1 might be the D (6 bases). The length of the CDR3 is 16 residues. The V and J ends lost 0 bases and 2 bases respectively, with 11 bases between them. The germline gives CDR1 MNHEY, CDR2 SVGEGT. The CDR3 reads CASSYSKGQTGNTIYF. The DNA of the CDR3 is TGTGCCAGCAGTTACTCGAAGGGACAAACTGGAAACACCATATATTTT.

This clonotype was recorded a few times. The rearrangement uses TRBV5-6 and TRBJ1-1, with 7 bases fitting TRBD1. This CDR3 spans 14 amino acids. The germline gives CDR1 SGHDT, CDR2 YYEEEE. V trimming: 0 bases; J trimming: 10 bases; junction bases outside the gene matches: 9. CDR3 region: CASSLVEGALGAFF. CDR3 nucleotide sequence: TGTGCCAGCAGCTTGGTGGAGGGGGCATTAGGAGCTTTCTTT.

The gene calls are TRBV25-1 and TRBJ2-7; the D gene is possibly TRBD2 (6 bases). The germline CDR1 and CDR2 sequences are MGHDK and SYGVNS. V gave up 2 bases and J gave up 3 bases, with 20 bases separating them. This CDR3 spans 17 amino acids. In DNA form, the CDR3 reads TGTGCCAGCAGTGAAGCGTCCGTGCGCGGGAAAATCTACGAGCAGTACTTC. As protein: CASSEASVRGKIYEQYF.

This clonotype was counted only a few times. The chain employs TRBV6-1 and TRBJ1-5, with 9 bases aligning to TRBD1. After removal of 1 base from V and 8 bases from J, the junction contained 9 bases not matched to a gene. The germline CDR1 and CDR2 sequences are MNHNS and SASEGT. The CDR3 spans 16 residues. The CDR3 coding sequence is TGTGCCAGCAGTGAAGTTACCGGGACAGGGTTCAAGCCCCAGCATTTT. This gives the protein CASSEVTGTGFKPQHF.

The V and J genes are TRBV6-2 or TRBV6-3 and TRBJ2-2; 8 bases fit TRBD2. This CDR3 is built from 15 residues. J lost 4 bases, V lost 0 bases, and 1 base had no gene match. Germline-derived CDR1 and CDR2 are MNHEY and SVGEGT. CDR3 loop: CASSYSREGTGELFF. CDR3 DNA: TGTGCCAGCAGTTACTCTCGGGAGGGCACCGGGGAGCTGTTTTTT.

The CDR3 loop is CASSSPGPWETQYF. The CDR3 region has the DNA TGTGCCAGCAGCTCACCGGGCCCGTGGGAGACCCAGTACTTC. V and J are TRBV11-2 and TRBJ2-5; D is uncertain. Trimming cost V 4 bases and J 5 bases, with 14 bases left between them. The CDR3 runs to 14 residues. Germline assignment: CDR1 SGHAT and CDR2 FQNNGV.

This clonotype was seen a handful of times. V usage is TRBV20-1 and J usage is TRBJ2-5; the match to TRBD2 covers 7 bases. In germline, CDR1 is DFQATT, CDR2 SNEGSKA (reference sequence). Trimming removed 6 bases from V and 4 bases from J; junction bases left unmatched: 11. The CDR3 length is 14 residues. The CDR3 DNA reads as TGCAGTGCAGCCAGCGGGGTGGGTGCAGAGACCCAGTACTTC. It is translated as CSAASGVGAETQYF.

This clonotype was recorded a few times. The rearrangement links TRBV6-5 to TRBJ1-5; no firm D call. Trimming left V 0 bases short and J 6 bases short, with 12 bases between. The CDR3 length is 15 residues. Germline loops: CDR1 MNHEY, CDR2 SVGAGI. For the CDR3, the DNA is TGTGCCAGCAGTTACTCGACGGGGAGTAGTCAGCCCCAGCATTTT. Amino acid sequence: CASSYSTGSSQPQHF.

The chain combines TRBV14 with TRBJ2-1, with 9 nucleotides matching TRBD2. V was pared by 3 bases and J by 5 bases, with 2 bases of the junction left unmatched. Germline V gives CDR1 SGHDN, CDR2 FVKESK. The CDR3 is made up of 14 amino acids. CDR3 in DNA: TGTGCCAGCAGCCAGCGGGGGGGGCACAATGAGCAGTTCTTC. Its translation is CASSQRGGHNEQFF. Supplemented by reference TRBV14 and TRBJ2-1, the full variable domain reads EAGVTQFPSHSVIEKGQTVTLRCDPISGHDNLYWYRRVMGKEIKFLLHFVKESKQDESGMPNNRFLAERTGGTYSTLKVQPAELEDSGVYFCASSQRGGHNEQFFGPGTRLTVL.

The V and J genes are TRBV4-2 and TRBJ2-5; D not resolved. The ends were cut back, 0 bases at V and 6 bases at J, with 8 bases in the middle. The CDR3 totals 13 residues. Per the germline V gene, CDR1 is LGHNA and CDR2 is YNFKEQ. This chain's CDR3 is CASSQDLGKTQYF. The CDR3 nucleotides are TGTGCCAGCAGCCAAGATCTAGGGAAGACCCAGTACTTC.

The chain is built from TRBV20-1 and TRBJ2-1, with a possible D match to TRBD2 (6 bases). Trimming took off 3 bases at V and 7 bases at J, with 13 bases between the two ends. CDR1 DFQATT and CDR2 SNEGSKA come from the germline V gene (reference sequence). This CDR3 is built from 13 residues. CDR3 sequence reads: CSASSTSINEQFF. CDR3 DNA: TGCAGTGCTAGCTCTACTAGCATTAATGAGCAGTTCTTC.

The chain recombines TRBV28 with TRBJ2-3, with no clear D. Deletions cut 0 bases from V and 4 bases from J, with 11 bases between. In germline, CDR1 is MDHEN, CDR2 SYDVKM. The CDR3 is made up of 15 amino acids. CDR3 loop: CASSLWARASDTQYF. CDR3 DNA: TGTGCCAGCAGTTTATGGGCTAGAGCCTCAGATACGCAGTATTTT.